At least ten counts were recorded for the clone carrying this T cell receptor beta chain. The CDR3 totals 16 residues. The germline V gene encodes CDR1 MGHRA and CDR2 YSYEKL. V was clipped by 4 bases and J by 0 bases, with 12 bases between them. This entry belongs to a study of blood T cells in healthy people across ages. Combining a sample-barcoded 5' primer with a J-beta primer mix, a second PCR ran for roughly 7 to 12 cycles. TCRdb used MiXCR to reprocess the 5' RACE reads, holding one entry per CDR3 protein. There are about 1 million distinct CDR3 sequences in the sample; about 23% occur only once, and about 0.72% lies in the top ten. Separately, the same data were catalogued under a study of T cells of mothers and their children. That investigation notes: A few healthy Caucasian mothers served as donors, and their six children did as well.

The clonotype was recovered from a girl aged 2 to 9 in good health. The source material was blood. V is TRBV4-1 and J is TRBJ2-2; D is unclear. CDR3 residues: CASSLYPPPNTGELFF. CDR3 sequence (DNA): TGCGCCAGCAGCCTTTACCCACCCCCGAACACCGGGGAGCTGTTTTTT.